Presented here are 27 T cell receptor beta chains from one specimen sequenced in a study of shared clonotypes between healthy human individuals. TCRdb's table, derived via immunoSEQ multiplex PCR, lists solely in-frame clones and lacks some. This table has some 2,000,000 clones, 95% appearing once. What was sequenced was naive CD4+ T cells sorted from blood. The subset here: CD45RA+ positively selected. The receptor source for this set is a man younger than 35 in good health.

The chain is built from TRBV7-2 and TRBJ2-5; no clear D. V lost 7 bases, J lost 1 base, and 16 bases lay in between. Per the germline V gene, CDR1 is SGHTA and CDR2 is FQGNSA. The CDR3 loop spans 15 amino acids. The CDR3 nucleotides read TGTGCCAGCACCTCATCCCCGGCCGCCCAAGAGACCCAGTACTTC. Its translation is CASTSSPAAQETQYF.

The chain couples TRBV11-2 to TRBJ2-1; 10 nucleotides match TRBD2. The length of the CDR3 is 15 residues. V shed 0 bases, J shed 13 bases, and the junction held 9 bases outside the gene matches. The germline gives CDR1 SGHAT, CDR2 FQNNGV. The CDR3 sequence is CASSLELAGRGSQFF. CDR3 in DNA: TGTGCCAGCAGCTTAGAACTAGCGGGAAGGGGGAGTCAGTTCTTC.

With respect to this clone: The same CDR3 arises from other DNA sequences in this sample as well. The J gene is TRBJ1-2, the V gene TRBV28; D is ambiguous. Germline V gene data show CDR1 as MDHEN and CDR2 as SYDVKM. Trimming removed 5 bases at V and 4 bases at J, with 5 bases between. The CDR3 contains 11 residues. DNA for the CDR3: TGTGCCAGCAGTAGTCTCTATGGCTACACCTTC. It yields the protein CASSSLYGYTF.

This clone was observed a single time. The chain has TRBV5-6 and TRBJ1-4; weak D call: TRBD1 (5 bases). Germline CDR1 is SGHDT and CDR2 is YYEEEE. The CDR3 length is 15 residues. Trimming stripped 5 bases from V and 0 bases from J, with 11 bases between. Here the CDR3 DNA reads TGTGCCAGCAGTCGACGACAGACAACTAATGAAAAACTGTTTTTT. It translates to CASSRRQTTNEKLFF.

The rearrangement links TRBV2 to TRBJ1-2, with 7 bases that match TRBD1. J gave up 6 bases and V 4 bases, and 5 bases lay outside the gene matches. The CDR3 extends over 13 amino acids. Germline V CDR1 and CDR2: SNHLY, FYNNEI. CDR3 amino acids: CASSVRGHNGYTF. The CDR3 nucleotides are TGTGCCAGCAGTGTAAGGGGGCACAATGGCTACACCTTC.

The rearrangement uses TRBV18 and TRBJ1-1, with D tentatively TRBD1 (6 bases). CDR3 size: 14 residues. Trimming pared 8 bases from V and 4 bases from J, leaving 17 bases between. CDR1 is KGHSH, CDR2 LQKENI, per germline. CDR3 in amino acids: CASLRDNGGTEAFF. As DNA, the CDR3 is TGTGCCAGCCTTCGGGACAACGGAGGCACTGAAGCTTTCTTT.

This clone was counted only a few times. The V call is TRBV5-4, the J call TRBJ2-3; no reliable D call. The CDR3 is 13 residues long. V was trimmed by 5 bases and J by 2 bases, leaving 9 bases between them. Germline CDR1 and CDR2: SGHNT and YYREEE (reference sequence). CDR3 nucleotide sequence: TGTGCCAGCAGGAGGCTTTCCACAGATACGCAGTATTTT. Amino acids: CASRRLSTDTQYF. Looking up the rest from reference TRBV5-4 and TRBJ2-3 gives the full variable domain: ETGVTQSPTHLIKTRGQQVTLRCSSQSGHNTVSWYQQALGQGPQFIFQYYREEENGRGNFPPRFSGLQFPNYSSELNVNALELDDSALYLCASRRLSTDTQYFGPGTRLTVL.

The rearrangement uses TRBV5-1 and TRBJ2-1; 9 nucleotides align to TRBD2. From germline, CDR1 is SGHRS and CDR2 YFSETQ. This CDR3 comprises 16 residues. Trimming at V came to 4 bases and at J to 0 bases, leaving 5 bases not matched to a gene. The CDR3 here is CASSAYSGSSYNEQFF. In DNA form, the CDR3 reads TGCGCCAGCAGCGCTTATAGCGGGAGCTCCTACAATGAGCAGTTCTTC.

V gene TRBV6-5 combines with J gene TRBJ1-1; TRBD1 might be the D (5 bases). This CDR3 comprises 15 residues. V dropped 7 bases and J dropped 5 bases, with 20 bases sitting between them. Per the germline V gene, CDR1 is MNHEY and CDR2 is SVGAGI. CDR3 nucleotide sequence: TGTGCCAGCACCTCAGGAGGGAGGGGTAGGACTGAAGCTTTCTTT. Translated: CASTSGGRGRTEAFF.

Comment on this clone: Other DNA sequences in the sample encode the same CDR3. The chain is built from TRBV28 and TRBJ2-1; D gene uncertain. Germline V CDR1 and CDR2: MDHEN, SYDVKM. The CDR3 length is 13 residues. The V and J ends lost 3 bases and 6 bases respectively, with 9 bases between them. For the CDR3, the DNA is TGTGCCAGCAGTTTCAGAACACCCAATGAGCAGTTCTTC. This sequence encodes CASSFRTPNEQFF.

The chain recombines TRBV29-1 with TRBJ2-1; possible D gene TRBD1, 6 bases. The germline CDR1 and CDR2 sequences are SQVTM and ANQGSEA. Trimming left V 5 bases short and J 6 bases short, with 11 bases between. The length of the CDR3 is 12 residues. CDR3 DNA: TGCAGCGTTTGGACAGCCCTCAATGAGCAGTTCTTC. This translates into CSVWTALNEQFF.

Comment on this clone: The sample carries other DNA sequences with the same CDR3. The gene calls are TRBV10-1 and TRBJ2-6; maybe TRBD2 (6 bases). Germline V gives CDR1 WNHNN, CDR2 SYGVQD (reference sequence). The germline V and J ends were trimmed by 2 bases and 2 bases, with 7 bases remaining between them. This CDR3 comprises 15 residues. CDR3 amino acids: CASSEGGTGANVLTF. CDR3 coding DNA: TGCGCCAGCAGTGAGGGGGGGACTGGGGCCAACGTCCTGACTTTC.

The rearrangement joins TRBV5-6 to TRBJ1-1; D remains ambiguous. Trimming removed 4 bases from V and 11 bases from J, with 15 bases in between. CDR3 size: 12 residues. CDR1 and CDR2 from the germline V gene are SGHDT and YYEEEE. CDR3 sequence (DNA): TGTGCCAGCAGCACCAACAGTGCTCACGCTTTCTTT. Translation gives CASSTNSAHAFF.

This chain joins TRBV4-1 and TRBJ2-3; 9 positions agree with TRBD2. CDR3 size: 16 residues. The trim removed 4 bases at V and 4 bases at J, leaving 9 bases unmatched. Germline V gene data show CDR1 as MGHRA and CDR2 as YSYEKL. DNA of the CDR3: TGCGCCAGCAGCCTCCTACTTAGCGGGAGCTCAGATACGCAGTATTTT. Protein sequence: CASSLLLSGSSDTQYF.

The rearrangement joins TRBV27 to TRBJ2-7; either TRBD1 or TRBD2 may supply D (5 bases each). From germline, CDR1 is MNHEY and CDR2 SMNVEV (reference sequence). The CDR3 spans 14 residues. Trimming left V 6 bases short and J 0 bases short, with 12 bases between. As DNA, the CDR3 is TGTGCCAGCAGCCGGGACGTAGGCTCCTACGAGCAGTACTTC. Amino acid sequence: CASSRDVGSYEQYF.

The rearrangement joins TRBV5-4 to TRBJ2-1; D is uncertain. Germline V gives CDR1 SGHNT, CDR2 YYREEE (reference sequence). This CDR3 is built from 17 residues. The ends were cut back, 4 bases at V and 0 bases at J, with 17 bases in the middle. CDR3 loop: CASSPPWMSSSYNEQFF. CDR3 in DNA: TGTGCCAGCAGCCCACCCTGGATGTCTAGCTCCTACAATGAGCAGTTCTTC.

This chain connects TRBV5-1 to TRBJ2-3; TRBD2 is a possible D gene (5 bases). V lost 7 bases and J lost 0, with 15 bases in between. CDR3 length: 15 amino acids. CDR1 and CDR2 (germline): SGHRS, YFSETQ. The CDR3 sequence is CASGTSALSTDTQYF. The CDR3 DNA is TGCGCCAGCGGAACTAGTGCACTTAGCACAGATACGCAGTATTTT. Together with reference TRBV5-1 and TRBJ2-3, the CDR3 gives the full variable domain: KAGVTQTPRYLIKTRGQQVTLSCSPISGHRSVSWYQQTPGQGLQFLFEYFSETQRNKGNFPGRFSGRQFSNSRSEMNVSTLELGDSALYLCASGTSALSTDTQYFGPGTRLTVL.

The genes are TRBV19 and TRBJ1-5; 8 bases fit TRBD1. J was trimmed by 2 bases and V by 3 bases; bases with no gene match: 3. Germline V gene sequence: CDR1 LNHDA, CDR2 SQIVND (reference sequence). CDR3 length equals 15 residues. The CDR3 DNA sequence: TGTGCCAGTAGTATGTGGGGACAGGGCAATCAGCCCCAGCATTTT. Its translation is CASSMWGQGNQPQHF.

In this sample, this clone turned up once. At the DNA level, this CDR3 is encoded by other sequences in the same sample as well. V gene TRBV20-1 combines with J gene TRBJ2-5, with D possibly being TRBD1 (5 bases). Germline assignment: CDR1 DFQATT and CDR2 SNEGSKA (reference sequence). The V and J ends lost 3 bases and 5 bases respectively, with 7 bases between them. The CDR3 runs 11 residues. CDR3 protein: CSASAGETQYF. In nucleotides, the CDR3 is TGCAGTGCTAGCGCAGGGGAGACCCAGTACTTC.

The chain couples TRBV5-8 to TRBJ2-5; 10 nucleotides agree with TRBD1. CDR1 is SGHTS and CDR2 is YDEGEE in the germline V gene. The CDR3 spans 16 residues. With 4 bases clipped from V and 5 bases from J, the junction kept 11 bases outside the gene matches. CDR3 sequence reads: CASSPVLGQGSETQYF. The CDR3 nucleotides read TGTGCCAGCAGCCCGGTCTTGGGACAGGGGAGTGAGACCCAGTACTTC.

This clone showed up just once. The chain joins TRBV11-2 to TRBJ2-7; TRBD2 agrees at 10 bases. The V gene's germline CDR1 is SGHAT and CDR2 FQNNGV. The CDR3 length is 16 residues. V was clipped by 5 bases and J by 1 base; unmatched bases: 8. The CDR3 nucleotides are TGTGCCAGCAGCCGTTTAGCGGGAGGATATTCCTACGAGCAGTACTTC. Protein product: CASSRLAGGYSYEQYF. Complete variable domain (other parts from reference TRBV11-2 and TRBJ2-7): EAGVAQSPRYKIIEKRQSVAFWCNPISGHATLYWYQQILGQGPKLLIQFQNNGVVDDSQLPKDRFSAERLKGVDSTLKIQPAKLEDSAVYLCASSRLAGGYSYEQYFGPGTRLTVT.

With regard to this clone: This may be a read error, as it is one base from a much larger clone. Given the absence of the conserved phenylalanine or tryptophan at the CDR3 end, a read error is likely. The J gene is TRBJ1-2, the V gene TRBV28; possible D gene TRBD1, 5 bases. Germline V gene sequence: CDR1 MDHEN, CDR2 SYDVKM. V was shortened by 8 bases and J by 4 bases, with 20 bases between the two germline ends. The CDR3 runs 15 residues. CDR3 loop: CASFAPGAVIYGYTL. The CDR3 DNA follows: TGTGCCAGCTTCGCACCCGGGGCAGTTATCTATGGCTACACCCTC.

Notes on this clone: At the DNA level, this CDR3 is encoded by other sequences in the same sample as well. The rearrangement links TRBV5-1 to TRBJ2-7; perhaps D is TRBD1 or TRBD2 (5 bases each). The V and J ends lost 4 bases and 0 bases respectively, with 11 bases between them. Germline V gene lookup returns CDR1 SGHRS and CDR2 YFSETQ. The CDR3 is 14 amino acids. CDR3 in amino acids: CASSLGGGSYEQYF. The CDR3, as DNA: TGCGCCAGCAGCCTAGGTGGGGGCTCCTACGAGCAGTACTTC.

V usage is TRBV30 and J usage is TRBJ1-1; 9 positions match TRBD1. CDR3 length equals 13 residues. V dropped 2 bases and J dropped 9; count of bases not matched to a gene: 7. Germline assignment: CDR1 GTSNPN and CDR2 SVGIG (reference sequence). Written as DNA, the CDR3 is TGTGCCTGGAGTCGGGACAGGGACGGCAAAGCTTTCTTT. This sequence encodes CAWSRDRDGKAFF.

This chain joins TRBV2 and TRBJ1-1; 12 positions agree with TRBD1. The CDR3 loop spans 16 amino acids. CDR1 is SNHLY, CDR2 FYNNEI, per germline. V shed 4 bases and J 0 bases; nucleotides not matched to a gene: 3. CDR3: CASSGGQGAMNTEAFF. As DNA, the CDR3 is TGTGCCAGCAGTGGGGGACAGGGGGCGATGAACACTGAAGCTTTCTTT.

For this clone: This sample includes further DNA sequences coding for the same CDR3. This chain uses TRBV25-1 with TRBJ2-6; D call uncertain. Germline V gene sequence: CDR1 MGHDK, CDR2 SYGVNS. Trimming cost V 2 bases and J 0 bases, with 8 bases left between them. This CDR3 is built from 16 residues. The CDR3 nucleotides read TGTGCCAGCAGTGAAGCCGGCCGCTCTGGGGCCAACGTCCTGACTTTC. Encoded protein: CASSEAGRSGANVLTF.

This clone came up once. The DNA for the CDR3 is TGTGCCAGCAGTGGGACAGGGAGGCAGTACTTC. Translation: CASSGTGRQYF. The V call is TRBV2, the J call TRBJ2-5; 8 nucleotides align to TRBD1. V shed 4 bases, J shed 11 bases, and the junction held 3 bases outside the gene matches. In germline, CDR1 is SNHLY, CDR2 FYNNEI. CDR3 length: 11 amino acids.